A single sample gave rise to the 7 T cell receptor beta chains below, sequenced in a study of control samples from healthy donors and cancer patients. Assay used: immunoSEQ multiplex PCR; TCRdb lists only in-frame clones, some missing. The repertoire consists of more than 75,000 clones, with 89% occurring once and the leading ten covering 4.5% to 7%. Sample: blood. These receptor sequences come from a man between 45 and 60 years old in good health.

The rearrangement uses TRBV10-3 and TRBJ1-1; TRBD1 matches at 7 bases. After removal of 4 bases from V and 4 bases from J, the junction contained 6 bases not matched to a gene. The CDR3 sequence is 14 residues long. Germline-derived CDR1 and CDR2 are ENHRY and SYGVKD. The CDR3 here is CAISGGTAGTEAFF. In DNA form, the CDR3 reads TGTGCCATCAGTGGAGGGACAGCGGGCACTGAAGCTTTCTTT.

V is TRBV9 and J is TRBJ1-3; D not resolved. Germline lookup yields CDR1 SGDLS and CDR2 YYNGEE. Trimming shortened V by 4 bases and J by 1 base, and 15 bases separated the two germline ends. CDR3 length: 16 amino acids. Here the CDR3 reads CASSPGVGLSGNTIYF. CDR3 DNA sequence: TGTGCCAGCAGCCCAGGTGTAGGGCTTTCTGGAAACACCATATATTTT.

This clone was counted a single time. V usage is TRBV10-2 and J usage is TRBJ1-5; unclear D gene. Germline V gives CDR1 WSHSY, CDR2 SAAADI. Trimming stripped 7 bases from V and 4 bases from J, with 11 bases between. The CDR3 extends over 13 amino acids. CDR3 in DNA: TGCGCCAGCATCGGGCGGTGGAATCAGCCCCAGCATTTT. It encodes CASIGRWNQPQHF.

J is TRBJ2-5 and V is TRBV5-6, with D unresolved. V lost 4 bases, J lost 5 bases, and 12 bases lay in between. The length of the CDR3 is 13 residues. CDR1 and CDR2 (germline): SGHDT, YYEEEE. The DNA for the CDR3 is TGTGCCAGCAGCACCGATTTCTGGGAGACCCAGTACTTC. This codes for CASSTDFWETQYF.

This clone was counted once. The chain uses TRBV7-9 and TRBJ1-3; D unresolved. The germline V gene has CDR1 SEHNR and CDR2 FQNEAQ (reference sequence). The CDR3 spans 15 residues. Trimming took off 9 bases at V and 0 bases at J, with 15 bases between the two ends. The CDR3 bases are TGTGCCAGTGGGAAGGCCCAGATCTCTGGAAACACCATATATTTT. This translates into CASGKAQISGNTIYF.

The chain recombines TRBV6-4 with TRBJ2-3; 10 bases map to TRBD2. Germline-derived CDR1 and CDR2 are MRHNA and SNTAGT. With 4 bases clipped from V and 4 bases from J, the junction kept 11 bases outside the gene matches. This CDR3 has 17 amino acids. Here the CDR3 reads CASSVSGGGKGADTQYF. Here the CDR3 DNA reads TGTGCCAGCAGTGTAAGCGGGGGGGGTAAAGGAGCAGATACGCAGTATTTT.

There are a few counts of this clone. The CDR3 DNA reads TGTGCCAGCAGCCAAGTTCGGGGAGTTCAGGATTCACCCCTCCACTTT. Translation: CASSQVRGVQDSPLHF. The chain carries TRBV14 and TRBJ1-6; no clear D gene. The ends were cut back, 1 base at V and 8 bases at J, with 15 bases in the middle. Germline CDR1 and CDR2: SGHDN and FVKESK. This CDR3 has 16 residues.